The 2 T cell receptor beta chains reported below all come from one sample, sequenced in a study of cytomegalovirus exposure and HLA in healthy donors. Researchers ran the PCR with 60 Vbeta and 13 Jbeta primers. TCRdb keeps only in-frame clones here, not all; method: immunoSEQ multiplex PCR. Of over 150,000 clones detected, almost 75% appear once; the ten largest clones hold roughly 5.4%. What was sequenced was PBMCs. The source of these receptors is a woman aged 18-29 years in good health and CMV-seropositive.

The V and J genes are TRBV30 and TRBJ1-6; 10 bases map to TRBD1. This CDR3 spans 13 amino acids. The ends lost 4 bases at V and 10 bases at J; junction bases unmatched: 4. Germline CDR1 GTSNPN, CDR2 SVGIG (reference sequence). The CDR3: CAWKGQGSSPLHF. CDR3 coding DNA: TGTGCCTGGAAGGGACAGGGGAGCTCACCCCTCCACTTT.

The V and J genes are TRBV7-6 and TRBJ1-2; the D is unclear. The CDR3 covers 12 residues. Trimming cost V 4 bases and J 8 bases, with 11 bases left between them. CDR1 is SGHVS, CDR2 FNYEAQ, per germline. The CDR3 region is CASSSTEYGYTF. CDR3 nucleotide sequence: TGTGCCAGCAGCTCAACAGAGTACGGCTACACCTTC.